This T cell receptor (beta chain) was recovered during a study of memory B cells and T cells in multiple sclerosis. Stimulus-free culture yielded autoproliferating CFSE-dim and non-proliferating CFSE-high T cells, each sequenced separately. Replicate wells were pooled after less than eight days of stimulus-free culture of under 5.5x10^7 CFSE-labeled PBMCs. CFSE at about 0.5 uM labeled the PBMCs, which were then cultured unstimulated. Profiled with immunoSEQ multiplex PCR; TCRdb holds only in-frame clones, not every one. The sample lists 25,000 to 35,000 clones; about 82% were seen once. Germline V gives CDR1 MGHRA, CDR2 YSYEKL. Trimming shortened V by 5 bases and J by 4 bases, and 9 bases separated the two germline ends. CDR3 size: 13 residues. About this clone itself: Its antigen is not known.

The specimen was PBMCs from blood kept in culture. This rearrangement joins TRBV4-1 to TRBJ1-5; no reliable D call. The source is a human donor with multiple sclerosis. The CDR3 sequence: CASSYGGNQPQHF. CDR3 in DNA: TGCGCCAGCAGCTATGGCGGGAATCAGCCCCAGCATTTT.